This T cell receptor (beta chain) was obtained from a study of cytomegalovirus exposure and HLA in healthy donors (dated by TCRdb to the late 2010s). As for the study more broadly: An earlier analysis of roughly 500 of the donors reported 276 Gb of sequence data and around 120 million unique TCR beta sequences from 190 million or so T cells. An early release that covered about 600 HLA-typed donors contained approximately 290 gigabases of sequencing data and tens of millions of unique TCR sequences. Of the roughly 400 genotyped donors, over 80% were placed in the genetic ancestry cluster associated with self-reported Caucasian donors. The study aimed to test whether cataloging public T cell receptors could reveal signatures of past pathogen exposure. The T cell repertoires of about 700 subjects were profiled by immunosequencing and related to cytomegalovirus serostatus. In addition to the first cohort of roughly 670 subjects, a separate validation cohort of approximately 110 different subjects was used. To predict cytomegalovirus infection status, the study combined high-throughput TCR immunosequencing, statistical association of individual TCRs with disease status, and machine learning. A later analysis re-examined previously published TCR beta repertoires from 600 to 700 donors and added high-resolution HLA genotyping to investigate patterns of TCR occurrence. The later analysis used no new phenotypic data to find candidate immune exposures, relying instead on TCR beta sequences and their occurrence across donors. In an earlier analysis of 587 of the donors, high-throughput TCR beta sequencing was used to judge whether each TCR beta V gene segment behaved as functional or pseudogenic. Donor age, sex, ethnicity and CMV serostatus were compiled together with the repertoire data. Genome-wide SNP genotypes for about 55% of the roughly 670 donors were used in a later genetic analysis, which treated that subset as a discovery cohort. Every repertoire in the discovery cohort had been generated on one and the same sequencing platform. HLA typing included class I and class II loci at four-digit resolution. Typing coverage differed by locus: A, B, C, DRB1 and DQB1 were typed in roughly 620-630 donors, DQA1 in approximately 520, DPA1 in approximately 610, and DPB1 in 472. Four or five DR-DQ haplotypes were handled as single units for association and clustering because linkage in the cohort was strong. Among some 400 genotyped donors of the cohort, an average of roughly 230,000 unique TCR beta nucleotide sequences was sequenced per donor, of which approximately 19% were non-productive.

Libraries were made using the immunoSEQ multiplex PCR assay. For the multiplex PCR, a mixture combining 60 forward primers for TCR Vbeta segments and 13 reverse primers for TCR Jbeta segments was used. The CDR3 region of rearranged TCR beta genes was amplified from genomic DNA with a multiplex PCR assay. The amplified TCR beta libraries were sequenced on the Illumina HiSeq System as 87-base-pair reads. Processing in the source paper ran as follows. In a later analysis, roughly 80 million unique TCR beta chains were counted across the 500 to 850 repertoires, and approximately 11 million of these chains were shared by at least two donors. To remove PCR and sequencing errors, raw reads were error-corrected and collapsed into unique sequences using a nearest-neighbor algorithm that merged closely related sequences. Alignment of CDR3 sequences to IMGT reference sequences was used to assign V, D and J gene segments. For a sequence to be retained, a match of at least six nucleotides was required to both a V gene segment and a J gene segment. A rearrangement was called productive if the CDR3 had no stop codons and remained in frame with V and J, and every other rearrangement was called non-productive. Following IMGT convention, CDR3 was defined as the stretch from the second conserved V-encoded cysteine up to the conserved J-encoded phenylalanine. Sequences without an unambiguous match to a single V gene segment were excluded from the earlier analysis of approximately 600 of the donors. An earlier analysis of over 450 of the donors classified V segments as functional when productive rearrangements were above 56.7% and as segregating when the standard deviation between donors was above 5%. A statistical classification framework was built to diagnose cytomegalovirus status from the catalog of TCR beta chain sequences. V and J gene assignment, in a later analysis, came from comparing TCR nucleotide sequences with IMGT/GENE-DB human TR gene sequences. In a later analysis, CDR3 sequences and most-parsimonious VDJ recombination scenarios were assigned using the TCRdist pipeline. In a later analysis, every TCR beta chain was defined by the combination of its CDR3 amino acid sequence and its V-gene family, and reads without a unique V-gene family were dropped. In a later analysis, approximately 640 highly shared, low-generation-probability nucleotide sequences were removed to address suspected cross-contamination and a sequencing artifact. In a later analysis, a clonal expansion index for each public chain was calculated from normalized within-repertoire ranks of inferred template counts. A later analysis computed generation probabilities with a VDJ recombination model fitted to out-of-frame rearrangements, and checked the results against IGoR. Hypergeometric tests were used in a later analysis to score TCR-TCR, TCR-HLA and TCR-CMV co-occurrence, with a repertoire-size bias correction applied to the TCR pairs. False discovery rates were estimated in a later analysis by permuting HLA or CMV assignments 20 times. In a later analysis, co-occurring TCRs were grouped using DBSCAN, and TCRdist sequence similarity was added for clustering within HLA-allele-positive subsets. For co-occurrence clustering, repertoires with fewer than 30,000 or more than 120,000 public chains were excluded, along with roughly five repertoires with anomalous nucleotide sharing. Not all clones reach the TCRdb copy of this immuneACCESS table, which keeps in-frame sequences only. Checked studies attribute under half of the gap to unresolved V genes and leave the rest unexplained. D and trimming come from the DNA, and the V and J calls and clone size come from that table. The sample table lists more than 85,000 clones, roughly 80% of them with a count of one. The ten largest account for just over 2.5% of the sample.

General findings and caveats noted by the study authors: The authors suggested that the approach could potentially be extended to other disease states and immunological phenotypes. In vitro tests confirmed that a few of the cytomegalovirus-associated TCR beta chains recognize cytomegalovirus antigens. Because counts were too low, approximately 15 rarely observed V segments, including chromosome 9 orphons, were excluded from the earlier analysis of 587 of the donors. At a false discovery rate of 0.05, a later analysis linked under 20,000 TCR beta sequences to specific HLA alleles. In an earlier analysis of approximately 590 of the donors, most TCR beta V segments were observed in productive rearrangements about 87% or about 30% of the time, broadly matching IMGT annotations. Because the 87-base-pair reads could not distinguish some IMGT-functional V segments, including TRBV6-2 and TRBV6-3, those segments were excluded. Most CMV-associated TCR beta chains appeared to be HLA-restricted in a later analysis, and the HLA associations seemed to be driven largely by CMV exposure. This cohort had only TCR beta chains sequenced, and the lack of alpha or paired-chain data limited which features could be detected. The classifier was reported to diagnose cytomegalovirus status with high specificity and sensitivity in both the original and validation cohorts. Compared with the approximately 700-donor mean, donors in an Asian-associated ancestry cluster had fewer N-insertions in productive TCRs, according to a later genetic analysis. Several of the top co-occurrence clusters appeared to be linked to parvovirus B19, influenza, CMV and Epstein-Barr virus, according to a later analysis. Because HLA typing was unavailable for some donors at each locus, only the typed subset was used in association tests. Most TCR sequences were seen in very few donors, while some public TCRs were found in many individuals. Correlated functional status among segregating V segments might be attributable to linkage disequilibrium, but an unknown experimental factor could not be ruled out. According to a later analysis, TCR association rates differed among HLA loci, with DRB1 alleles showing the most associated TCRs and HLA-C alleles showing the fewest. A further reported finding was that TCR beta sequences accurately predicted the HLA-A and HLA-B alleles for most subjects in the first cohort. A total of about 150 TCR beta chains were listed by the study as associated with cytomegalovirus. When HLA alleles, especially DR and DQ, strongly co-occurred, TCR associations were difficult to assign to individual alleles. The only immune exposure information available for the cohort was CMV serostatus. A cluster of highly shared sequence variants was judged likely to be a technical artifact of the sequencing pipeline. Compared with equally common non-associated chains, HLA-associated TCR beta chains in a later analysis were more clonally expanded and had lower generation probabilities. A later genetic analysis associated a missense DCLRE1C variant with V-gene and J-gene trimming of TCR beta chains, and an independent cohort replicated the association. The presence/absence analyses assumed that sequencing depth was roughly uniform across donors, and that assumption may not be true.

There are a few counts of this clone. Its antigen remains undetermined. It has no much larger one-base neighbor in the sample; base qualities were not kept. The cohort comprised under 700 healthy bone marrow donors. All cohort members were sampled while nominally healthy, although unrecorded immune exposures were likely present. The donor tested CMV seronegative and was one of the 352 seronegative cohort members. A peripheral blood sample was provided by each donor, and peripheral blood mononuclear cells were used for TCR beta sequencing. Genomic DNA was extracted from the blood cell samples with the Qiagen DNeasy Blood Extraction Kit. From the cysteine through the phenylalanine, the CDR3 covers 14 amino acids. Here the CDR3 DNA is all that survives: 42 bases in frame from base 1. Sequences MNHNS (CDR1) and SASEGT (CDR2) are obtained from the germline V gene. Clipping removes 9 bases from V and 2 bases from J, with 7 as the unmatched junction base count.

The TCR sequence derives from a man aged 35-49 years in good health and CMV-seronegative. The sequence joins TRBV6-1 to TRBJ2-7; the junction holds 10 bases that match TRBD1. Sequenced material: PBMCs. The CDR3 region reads CASQDRGAAYEQYF. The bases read TGTGCCAGTCAGGACAGGGGGGCCGCCTACGAGCAGTACTTC.